This TCR beta chain was observed in a study of blood T cells in healthy people across ages. Trimming cost V 5 bases and J 8 bases, with 12 bases left between them. The CDR3 consists of 12 residues. The germline V gene has CDR1 SGHTA and CDR2 FQGTGA. Primed by a sample-barcoded 5' primer and a J-beta primer mix, a second PCR proceeded for about 7 to 12 cycles. TCRdb processed the 5' RACE reads anew with MiXCR; each CDR3 protein has one entry. The sample yields 1.5 million to 1.9 million distinct CDR3 sequences, 35% to 45% seen once. This TCR derives from a woman younger than 30 in good health. This chain links TRBV7-3 with TRBJ1-1, with unresolved D. Source material: blood. The CDR3 DNA is TGTGCCAGCAGCCGAGTTCACGAGGAAGCTTTCTTT. Translating it yields CASSRVHEEAFF.